The entry below describes one T cell receptor (beta chain). What it recognizes is unknown. In this CDR3 the conserved last residue, phenylalanine or tryptophan, is missing, so a read error is likely. No DNA is shown, since the ends of the CDR3 on it are uncertain; the CDR3 is the one TCRdb lists. The record originates from a study of CD8+CD57+ T cells in acquired aplastic anemia. Study at large: The average for DNA from sorted CD4+ and CD8+ cells was around 3.4 ug.

General study findings and limits: Patients had under 30 CD8+ CDR3 sequences in common with controls (the shared set).

The use of genomic DNA as template underpinned the TCR beta VDJ and CDR3 profiling. MiXCR was run by TCRdb on the reads, yielding one entry per CDR3 protein. This table has 270,000 or so distinct CDR3 sequences, 70% to 85% appearing once. The CDR3 spans 11 amino acids, including both terminal residues. Germline CDR1 SEHNR, CDR2 FQNEAQ (reference sequence). Patients selected for sequencing had displayed CD8+CD57+ cell expansion by flow cytometry. Untreated patients provided the blood samples, with no therapy given before sampling. The sequence came from a human donor with aplastic anemia. The material sequenced was sorted CD4+, CD8+, or CD8+CD57+ T cells (not recorded which) from PBMCs. This chain links TRBV7-9 with TRBJ2-1; the D call in the table, TRBD1, was not verified against the DNA. CDR3 region: CASRDSRQGHY.